This T cell receptor (beta chain) was identified during a study of identifying expanded T cells in peripheral blood. The germline gives CDR1 SNHLY, CDR2 FYNNEI. This CDR3 spans 16 amino acids. Trimming at V came to 3 bases and at J to 8 bases, leaving 7 bases not matched to a gene. Clones were read by immunoSEQ multiplex PCR, and TCRdb kept only the in-frame ones, dropping some. The table shows some 78,000 clones, with 70% to 90% occurring only once. The chain links TRBV2 to TRBJ1-6; 10 nucleotides line up with TRBD1. The sequence came from a person aged 18 to 75 in good health. Sequencing was carried out using blood. Written as DNA, the CDR3 is TGTGCCAGCAGTGAGGGACAGGGGATAAGGTATTCACCCCTCCACTTT. This encodes CASSEGQGIRYSPLHF.